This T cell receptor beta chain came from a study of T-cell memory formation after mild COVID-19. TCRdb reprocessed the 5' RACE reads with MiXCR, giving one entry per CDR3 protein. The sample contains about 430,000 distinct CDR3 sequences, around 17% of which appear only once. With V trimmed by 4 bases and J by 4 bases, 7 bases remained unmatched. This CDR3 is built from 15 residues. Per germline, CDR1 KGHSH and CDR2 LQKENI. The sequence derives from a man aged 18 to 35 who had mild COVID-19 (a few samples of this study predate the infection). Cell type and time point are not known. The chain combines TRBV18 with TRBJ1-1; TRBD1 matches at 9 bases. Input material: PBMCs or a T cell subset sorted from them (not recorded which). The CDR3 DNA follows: TGTGCCAGCTCACGGGGACAGGGCCTTTCCACTGAAGCTTTCTTT. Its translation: CASSRGQGLSTEAFF. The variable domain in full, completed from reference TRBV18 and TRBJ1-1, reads NAGVMQNPRHLVRRRGQEARLRCSPMKGHSHVYWYRQLPEEGLKFMVYLQKENIIDESGMPKERFSAEFPKEGPSILRIQQVVRGDSAAYFCASSRGQGLSTEAFFGQGTRLTVV.